These 32 T cell receptor beta chains were sequenced from one sample in a study of cytomegalovirus exposure and HLA in healthy donors. Researchers ran the PCR with 60 Vbeta and 13 Jbeta primers. Only in-frame clones appear in the TCRdb table, and some are missing; sequencing was by immunoSEQ multiplex PCR. This repertoire shows 150,000 to 200,000 clones, 84% found once; its top ten account for around 0.25%. The sequencing input was PBMCs. The receptors come from a boy younger than 18 in good health and CMV-seronegative.

This chain connects TRBV27 to TRBJ2-3; TRBD2 aligns across 9 bases. The V and J ends lost 4 bases and 2 bases, in that order; junction bases with no gene match: 4. Germline lookup yields CDR1 MNHEY and CDR2 SMNVEV (reference sequence). There are 15 residues in the CDR3. The CDR3 reads CASSWLAGNTDTQYF. CDR3 DNA sequence: TGTGCCAGCAGTTGGCTAGCGGGAAACACAGATACGCAGTATTTT.

The chain has TRBV6-5 and TRBJ1-3, with D hard to call. This CDR3 is 13 amino acids long. V lost 6 bases and J lost 1, with 7 bases in between. CDR1 MNHEY and CDR2 SVGAGI come from the germline V gene. CDR3 protein: CASSVLSGNTIYF. Written as DNA, the CDR3 is TGTGCCAGCAGCGTGTTATCTGGAAACACCATATATTTT.

The genes are TRBV9 and TRBJ2-5, with a weak D call TRBD2 (7 bases). From germline, CDR1 is SGDLS and CDR2 YYNGEE. V shed 0 bases and J shed 5 bases, with 11 bases lying between them. The CDR3 totals 14 residues. This chain's CDR3 is CASSVEGGRETQYF. CDR3 in DNA: TGTGCCAGCAGCGTAGAGGGGGGGCGGGAGACCCAGTACTTC.

The chain recombines TRBV4-1 with TRBJ2-7; 9 bases fit TRBD1. Germline V gene sequence: CDR1 MGHRA, CDR2 YSYEKL. Trimming took 6 bases from V and 3 from J; bases not matched to a gene: 9. This CDR3 is 15 amino acids long. The CDR3 DNA is TGCGCCAGCAGGCCATCCGGGACAGGGAGCTACGAGCAGTACTTC. Translation: CASRPSGTGSYEQYF.

This clone was picked up one time. The V call is TRBV27, the J call TRBJ1-2; weak D call: TRBD1 (5 bases). The CDR3 is 12 residues long. V shed 6 bases and J shed 8 bases, with 13 bases lying between them. The V gene's germline CDR1 is MNHEY and CDR2 SMNVEV (reference sequence). The CDR3 loop is CASSNQGGGYTF. The CDR3 DNA reads as TGTGCCAGCAGCAACCAGGGAGGCGGCTACACCTTC.

This clone was found once. The rearrangement uses TRBV19 and TRBJ2-2, with 11 positions matching TRBD1. CDR3 length equals 16 residues. The junction had 17 bases not matched to a gene; V was cut back by 8 bases and J by 12 bases. Germline CDR1 and CDR2: LNHDA and SQIVND (reference sequence). CDR3 nucleotides: TGTGCCAGTCGTAAAAGGACAGGGGGCGCTCAGGGGAAGCTGTTTTTT. Residues: CASRKRTGGAQGKLFF.

This chain joins TRBV5-6 and TRBJ2-2; 12 bases map to TRBD2. Germline CDR1 and CDR2: SGHDT and YYEEEE. J was trimmed by 2 bases and V by 3 bases; bases with no gene match: 2. The CDR3 runs 16 residues. DNA of the CDR3: TGTGCCAGCAGCTCGACTAGCGGGGGAAACACCGGGGAGCTGTTTTTT. Its translation is CASSSTSGGNTGELFF.

The gene calls are TRBV7-9 and TRBJ2-5; TRBD2 matches 8 bases. V was clipped by 1 base and J by 4 bases; unmatched bases: 5. The CDR3 is 15 residues long. In germline, CDR1 is SEHNR, CDR2 FQNEAQ (reference sequence). The CDR3: CASSLGGLAGETQYF. The CDR3 nucleotides read TGTGCCAGCAGCTTAGGGGGGCTAGCGGGAGAGACCCAGTACTTC.

CDR3 sequence: CASSVSGSSTGELFF. As DNA, the CDR3 is TGTGCCAGCAGCGTCTCTGGGAGTTCCACCGGGGAGCTGTTTTTT. The chain couples TRBV9 to TRBJ2-2; possible D gene TRBD2, 5 bases. This CDR3 is built from 15 residues. V was trimmed by 2 bases and J by 4 bases, leaving 12 bases between them. Germline CDR1 SGDLS, CDR2 YYNGEE.

This rearrangement joins TRBV10-3 to TRBJ2-7; weak D call: TRBD2 (5 bases). CDR1 is ENHRY, CDR2 SYGVKD, per germline. Trimming stripped 5 bases from V and 0 bases from J, with 8 bases between. The CDR3 consists of 13 residues. The CDR3 protein is CAISTGSSYEQYF. The DNA of the CDR3 is TGTGCCATCAGTACGGGAAGCTCCTACGAGCAGTACTTC.

The DNA of the CDR3 is TGTGCCTGGACAACAGGGGCTAATTCACCCCTCCACTTT. Its translation is CAWTTGANSPLHF. The rearrangement joins TRBV30 to TRBJ1-6, with 7 bases aligning to TRBD1. The CDR3 is 13 amino acids. The junction had 3 bases not matched to a gene; V was cut back by 4 bases and J by 6 bases. Germline values: CDR1 GTSNPN, CDR2 SVGIG (reference sequence).

The chain couples TRBV7-2 to TRBJ2-6; perhaps TRBD1 as D (6 bases). The V and J ends lost 2 bases and 2 bases respectively, with 10 bases between them. The CDR3 contains 16 residues. CDR1 SGHTA and CDR2 FQGNSA come from the germline V gene. As DNA, the CDR3 is TGTGCCAGCAGCTTAACCTCAGGGGCTGGGGCCAACGTCCTGACTTTC. Protein product: CASSLTSGAGANVLTF.

CDR3 DNA: TGTGCCAGCAGTCCCCCCTTGGGGGGGGCTCAGCCCTACGAGCAGTACTTC. Translation gives CASSPPLGGAQPYEQYF. The V and J genes are TRBV28 and TRBJ2-7; D is perhaps TRBD2 (7 bases). The CDR3 totals 17 residues. V gave up 5 bases and J gave up 2 bases, with 22 bases separating them. Per the germline V gene, CDR1 is MDHEN and CDR2 is SYDVKM.

This chain uses TRBV10-3 with TRBJ2-7; weak D call: TRBD1 (6 bases). The V and J ends lost 4 bases and 0 bases respectively, with 13 bases between them. This CDR3 spans 15 amino acids. The germline gives CDR1 ENHRY, CDR2 SYGVKD. The CDR3 reads CAISGQETSSYEQYF. CDR3 bases: TGTGCCATCAGTGGACAGGAAACAAGCTCCTACGAGCAGTACTTC.

The chain employs TRBV7-3 and TRBJ1-2; D remains ambiguous. Germline V CDR1 and CDR2: SGHTA, FQGTGA. The CDR3 sequence is 16 residues long. V gave up 0 bases and J gave up 6 bases, with 17 bases separating them. As DNA, the CDR3 is TGTGCCAGCAGCTTAACCCCCAGGAAGAATATCAATGGCTACACCTTC. This translates into CASSLTPRKNINGYTF.

V and J are TRBV28 and TRBJ1-2; 7 positions agree with TRBD1. The V and J ends lost 9 bases and 5 bases, in that order; junction bases with no gene match: 12. CDR1 MDHEN and CDR2 SYDVKM come from the germline V gene. This CDR3 is built from 14 residues. The CDR3 coding sequence is TGTGCCAGTCGCCCCGGGACAGCCTATTATGGCTACACCTTC. It translates to CASRPGTAYYGYTF.

This clone showed up just a few times. This chain joins TRBV9 and TRBJ1-3; no clear D gene. Germline V gene lookup returns CDR1 SGDLS and CDR2 YYNGEE. This CDR3 is built from 15 residues. The V gene lost 0 bases and the J gene lost 3 bases, with 10 bases spanning the gap. The CDR3 is CASSVGAGIGNTIYF. As DNA, the CDR3 is TGTGCCAGCAGCGTAGGGGCAGGCATTGGAAACACCATATATTTT.

V gene TRBV5-6 combines with J gene TRBJ2-3; no reliable D call. V lost 0 bases and J 4 bases, leaving 6 bases between the germline ends. CDR1 and CDR2 (germline): SGHDT, YYEEEE. This CDR3 has 13 amino acids. In nucleotides, the CDR3 is TGTGCCAGCAGCTTGGCCCAGTCAGATACGCAGTATTTT. It is translated as CASSLAQSDTQYF.

V and J are TRBV7-8 and TRBJ2-3; 11 positions match TRBD2. Unmatched junction bases numbered 5, after V lost 0 bases and J lost 6 bases. This CDR3 comprises 16 residues. The germline CDR1 and CDR2 sequences are SGHVS and FQNEAQ. CDR3 sequence reads: CASSLALAGGMDTQYF. The CDR3 region has the DNA TGTGCCAGCAGCTTAGCGCTAGCGGGAGGAATGGATACGCAGTATTTT.

The V call is TRBV4-1, the J call TRBJ2-7; a possible D gene is TRBD2 (5 bases). V shed 4 bases and J shed 3 bases, with 19 bases lying between them. CDR1 and CDR2 from the germline V gene are MGHRA and YSYEKL. The CDR3 consists of 16 residues. The CDR3: CASSLVFGGGLYEQYF. The CDR3 DNA follows: TGCGCCAGCAGCCTGGTTTTCGGCGGAGGTCTCTACGAGCAGTACTTC.

J is TRBJ2-7 and V is TRBV7-3; perhaps TRBD1 as D (5 bases). Germline CDR1 is SGHTA and CDR2 is FQGTGA. This CDR3 region has 14 residues. Trimming took 5 bases from V and 2 from J, leaving 13 bases between them. This CDR3 is CASSQGSIPYEQYF. For the CDR3, the DNA is TGTGCCAGCAGCCAGGGTAGCATACCCTACGAGCAGTACTTC.

This clone came up a few times. The gene calls are TRBV2 and TRBJ1-5; TRBD1 might be the D (5 bases). Trimming cost V 4 bases and J 0 bases, with 10 bases left between them. The CDR3 has 15 amino acids. Germline V gene sequence: CDR1 SNHLY, CDR2 FYNNEI. CDR3 DNA sequence: TGTGCCAGCAGTGGACAGTTCAATAGCAATCAGCCCCAGCATTTT. Protein sequence: CASSGQFNSNQPQHF.

The V and J genes are TRBV29-1 and TRBJ1-2; D gene uncertain. Between the trimmed V and J ends, which lost 5 bases and 8 bases, there was a span of 21 bases. The CDR3 is made up of 14 amino acids. CDR1 and CDR2 from the germline V gene are SQVTM and ANQGSEA. This chain's CDR3 is CSVLGARRDGGYTF. Written as DNA, the CDR3 is TGCAGCGTTCTAGGTGCCAGGAGGGATGGCGGCTACACCTTC.

CDR3 region: CASSMSDRYQYF. Written as DNA, the CDR3 is TGTGCCAGTAGTATGAGCGACAGGTACCAGTACTTC. The chain couples TRBV19 to TRBJ2-7; D might be TRBD1 (6 bases). Germline V gene lookup returns CDR1 LNHDA and CDR2 SQIVND (reference sequence). The CDR3 length is 12 residues. Trimming pared 3 bases from V and 10 bases from J, leaving 13 bases between.

A few counts support this clone. The genes are TRBV6-1 and TRBJ1-1, with 7 bases that match TRBD1. The CDR3 spans 15 residues. CDR1 and CDR2 (germline): MNHNS, SASEGT. The junction had 15 bases not matched to a gene; V was cut back by 9 bases and J by 5 bases. CDR3 nucleotides: TGTGCCAGTGATTATCAGGGGGTATTGGGAACTGAAGCTTTCTTT. This encodes CASDYQGVLGTEAFF.

The rearrangement joins TRBV21-1 to TRBJ1-5. TRBV21-1 is recorded as a pseudogene. CDR3 length: 13 amino acids. CDR3 DNA: TGTGCCAGTGGGCGGGGGCGCAATCAGCCCCAGCATTTT. As protein: CASGRGRNQPQHF.

The rearrangement uses TRBV5-6 and TRBJ1-2; 10 positions match TRBD1. CDR1 is SGHDT, CDR2 YYEEEE, per germline. The CDR3 sequence is 14 residues long. V trimming: 4 bases; J trimming: 5 bases; junction bases outside the gene matches: 5. DNA of the CDR3: TGTGCCAGCAGCGGACGACAGGGGGCTTATGGCTACACCTTC. It translates to CASSGRQGAYGYTF.

The rearrangement links TRBV19 to TRBJ2-1; TRBD1 matches at 7 bases. There are 15 residues in the CDR3. Germline loops: CDR1 LNHDA, CDR2 SQIVND (reference sequence). The V segment lost 3 bases and the J segment 4 bases; nucleotides outside the gene matches: 6. The CDR3: CASSIRGQRYNEQFF. CDR3 in DNA: TGTGCCAGTAGTATCCGGGGACAGAGATACAATGAGCAGTTCTTC.

The rearrangement uses TRBV18 and TRBJ2-5, with D hard to call. Trimming took 4 bases from V and 7 from J, leaving 10 bases between them. The CDR3 extends over 12 amino acids. Germline V gives CDR1 KGHSH, CDR2 LQKENI. CDR3 in amino acids: CASSRPMLTQYF. The CDR3 DNA is TGTGCCAGCTCACGCCCTATGTTGACCCAGTACTTC. The full variable domain, with the rest looked up from reference TRBV18 and TRBJ2-5, is NAGVMQNPRHLVRRRGQEARLRCSPMKGHSHVYWYRQLPEEGLKFMVYLQKENIIDESGMPKERFSAEFPKEGPSILRIQQVVRGDSAAYFCASSRPMLTQYFGPGTRLLVL.

J is TRBJ2-2 and V is TRBV5-5; no reliable D call. The germline V and J ends were trimmed by 4 bases and 0 bases, with 10 bases remaining between them. The CDR3 length is 15 residues. From germline, CDR1 is SGHKS and CDR2 YYEKEE (reference sequence). The CDR3: CASSGQATNTGELFF. Here the CDR3 DNA reads TGTGCCAGCAGCGGTCAGGCGACGAACACCGGGGAGCTGTTTTTT.

In its sample, this clone was seen a few times. The V gene is TRBV6-1, the J gene TRBJ2-1; TRBD2 matches at 12 bases. The CDR3 runs to 16 residues. The germline CDR1 and CDR2 sequences are MNHNS and SASEGT. J was trimmed by 6 bases and V by 2 bases; bases with no gene match: 5. CDR3: CASSERLAGGINEQFF. The CDR3 bases are TGTGCCAGCAGTGAAAGGCTAGCGGGAGGGATCAATGAGCAGTTCTTC.

The chain couples TRBV11-2 to TRBJ2-3; D is perhaps TRBD2 (5 bases). Looked up from germline, CDR1 is SGHAT and CDR2 is FQNNGV. V lost 2 bases, J lost 2 bases, and 11 bases lay in between. This CDR3 has 15 residues. CDR3 sequence: CASSLLVGNTDTQYF. CDR3 sequence (DNA): TGTGCCAGCAGCTTACTGGTCGGGAACACAGATACGCAGTATTTT.